One and the same sample provided the 26 T cell receptor beta chains below, sequenced in a study of blood T cell repertoires in COVID-19. The repertoire was sequenced with immunoSEQ multiplex PCR; TCRdb's copy has only in-frame clones and lacks some. The table has about 70,000 clones, more than 75% seen once. The specimen sequenced was peripheral blood. The receptors derive from a human donor in a cohort sampled during active COVID-19.

V gene TRBV6-5 combines with J gene TRBJ1-1; no clear D. The CDR3 has 11 residues. The germline gives CDR1 MNHEY, CDR2 SVGAGI. V was clipped by 8 bases and J by 5 bases, with 9 bases between them. The CDR3 sequence is CASRERTEAFF. The CDR3 DNA is TGTGCCAGCCGGGAGCGTACTGAAGCTTTCTTT.

This clone was observed a handful of times. The chain carries TRBV6-5 and TRBJ1-6; 7 nucleotides line up with TRBD1. V dropped 6 bases and J dropped 10; count of bases not matched to a gene: 12. CDR1 and CDR2 from the germline V gene are MNHEY and SVGAGI. The CDR3 has 15 amino acids. The DNA of the CDR3 is TGTGCCAGCAGGCCAGGGGGATCCCAAAGGTCACCCCTCCACTTT. Translating it yields CASRPGGSQRSPLHF.

The J gene is TRBJ1-4, the V gene TRBV19, with D maybe TRBD1 (6 bases). Trimming took off 6 bases at V and 8 bases at J, with 16 bases between the two ends. CDR3 length: 14 residues. CDR1 is LNHDA and CDR2 is SQIVND in the germline V gene (reference sequence). DNA for the CDR3: TGTGCCAGTAGAAAAGGACAGTTCCCAGAAAAACTGTTTTTT. Protein: CASRKGQFPEKLFF. Based on the CDR3 plus reference TRBV19 and TRBJ1-4, the full variable domain is DGGITQSPKYLFRKEGQNVTLSCEQNLNHDAMYWYRQDPGQGLRLIYYSQIVNDFQKGDIAEGYSVSREKKESFPLTVTSAQKNPTAFYLCASRKGQFPEKLFFGSGTQLSVL.

The chain carries TRBV2 and TRBJ1-1; the D is unclear. The CDR3 has 13 residues. Per germline, CDR1 SNHLY and CDR2 FYNNEI. V was clipped by 7 bases and J by 2 bases, with 11 bases between them. The CDR3 protein is CASIVGGNTEAFF. As DNA, the CDR3 is TGTGCCAGCATAGTCGGTGGTAACACTGAAGCTTTCTTT. Using reference TRBV2 and TRBJ1-1 for the parts outside the CDR3, the full variable domain is EPEVTQTPSHQVTQMGQEVILRCVPISNHLYFYWYRQILGQKVEFLVSFYNNEISEKSEIFDDQFSVERPDGSNFTLKIRSTKLEDSAMYFCASIVGGNTEAFFGQGTRLTVV.

This chain joins TRBV19 and TRBJ2-1; unclear D gene. Germline V gives CDR1 LNHDA, CDR2 SQIVND (reference sequence). Trimming left V 6 bases short and J 0 bases short, with 15 bases between. The CDR3 totals 16 residues. The CDR3 reads CASSKNGGSSYNEQFF. CDR3 nucleotide sequence: TGTGCCAGTAGCAAAAACGGCGGAAGCTCCTACAATGAGCAGTTCTTC.

The CDR3 region is CASSPLDSQNTEAFF. CDR3 nucleotides: TGTGCCAGCTCACCCCTTGACAGTCAGAACACTGAAGCTTTCTTT. The rearrangement links TRBV18 to TRBJ1-1; weak D call: TRBD1 (5 bases). Deletions cut 3 bases from V and 1 base from J, with 12 bases between. Germline V gives CDR1 KGHSH, CDR2 LQKENI. The CDR3 loop spans 15 amino acids.

V is TRBV2 and J is TRBJ2-7, with TRBD2 identical over 10 bases. This CDR3 has 14 amino acids. CDR1 and CDR2 (germline): SNHLY, FYNNEI. The V and J ends lost 6 bases and 4 bases, in that order; junction bases with no gene match: 6. The CDR3 loop reads CASRGLAGEYEQYF. The CDR3 DNA is TGTGCCAGCAGGGGTCTAGCGGGAGAATACGAGCAGTACTTC.

The gene calls are TRBV19 and TRBJ2-5; 9 bases align to TRBD1. Germline CDR1 and CDR2: LNHDA and SQIVND (reference sequence). The CDR3 is made up of 16 amino acids. V dropped 5 bases and J dropped 3; count of bases not matched to a gene: 10. The CDR3 DNA reads as TGTGCCAGTAGTCACAGGGGGCAACCCCGGGAAGAGACCCAGTACTTC. Its protein product is CASSHRGQPREETQYF.

V usage is TRBV19 and J usage is TRBJ1-6; the D gene is possibly TRBD1 (6 bases). Trimming left V 2 bases short and J 12 bases short, with 11 bases between. The CDR3 is made up of 13 amino acids. Germline V gives CDR1 LNHDA, CDR2 SQIVND (reference sequence). The CDR3 spells CASSIQRGQPLHF. CDR3 in DNA: TGTGCCAGTAGTATACAGCGGGGGCAACCCCTCCACTTT.

This clone is a singleton in its sample. V and J are TRBV21-1 and TRBJ1-4; TRBD1 reflects the table's D call only, with no check against the DNA. TRBV21-1 counts as a pseudogene. This CDR3 has 17 residues. In DNA, the CDR3 is TGTGCCAGCAGTTCCAGCCCGGCCTGGGGGCTTGTGGAAAAACTGTTTTTT. Protein product: CASSSSPAWGLVEKLFF.

This chain uses TRBV29-1 with TRBJ2-3; D ambiguous. The germline V gene has CDR1 SQVTM and CDR2 ANQGSEA. This CDR3 has 14 residues. V shed 1 base and J shed 1 base, with 9 bases lying between them. The CDR3 reads CSVEAGFRTDTQYF. DNA of the CDR3: TGCAGCGTTGAAGCCGGTTTTCGCACAGATACGCAGTATTTT.

The chain employs TRBV4-1 and TRBJ2-6; D is ambiguous. The CDR3 length is 17 residues. Trimming removed 0 bases from V and 6 bases from J, with 15 bases in between. Looked up from germline, CDR1 is MGHRA and CDR2 is YSYEKL. CDR3 nucleotides: TGCGCCAGCAGCCAAGATCAATCGGGTCTTGAGGCCAACGTCCTGACTTTC. Translating gives CASSQDQSGLEANVLTF.

CDR3 coding DNA: TGCGCCAGCAGCTTCTCGCGGGAGACAAGTACGCAGTATTTT. This sequence encodes CASSFSRETSTQYF. This chain uses TRBV5-1 with TRBJ2-3; TRBD2 aligns across 7 bases. This CDR3 spans 14 amino acids. V gave up 2 bases and J gave up 8 bases; unmatched junction bases: 8. Germline V gene lookup returns CDR1 SGHRS and CDR2 YFSETQ.

This clone appeared once. This rearrangement joins TRBV6-5 to TRBJ2-1; 14 bases align to TRBD2. The V gene's germline CDR1 is MNHEY and CDR2 SVGAGI. V shed 0 bases, J shed 8 bases, and the junction held 3 bases outside the gene matches. The CDR3 extends over 16 amino acids. In nucleotides, the CDR3 is TGTGCCAGCAGTTACTCGGGGACTAGCGGGGGCCATGAGCAGTTCTTC. Protein sequence: CASSYSGTSGGHEQFF.

This rearrangement joins TRBV27 to TRBJ2-3; maybe TRBD1 (6 bases). Trimming left V 3 bases short and J 4 bases short, with 14 bases between. CDR3 length: 15 residues. Per the germline V gene, CDR1 is MNHEY and CDR2 is SMNVEV (reference sequence). The CDR3 DNA follows: TGTGCCAGCAGTTTTGGGCCAGGGGTATCAGATACGCAGTATTTT. Translating gives CASSFGPGVSDTQYF.

The V and J genes are TRBV10-2 and TRBJ2-3, with a weak D call TRBD1 (5 bases). Germline values: CDR1 WSHSY, CDR2 SAAADI. This CDR3 spans 17 amino acids. Trimming removed 4 bases at V and 2 bases at J, with 19 bases between. In DNA form, the CDR3 reads TGCGCCAGCAGTGCAGAACCAGGGAATACCGTCACAGATACGCAGTATTTT. Its protein is CASSAEPGNTVTDTQYF.

This chain links TRBV13 with TRBJ2-4; D uncertain. This CDR3 is built from 15 residues. V was clipped by 1 base and J by 5 bases, with 12 bases between them. Germline CDR1 and CDR2: PRHDT and FYEKMQ (reference sequence). CDR3 in amino acids: CASSLAPQFQNIQYF. In DNA form, the CDR3 reads TGTGCCAGCAGCTTAGCTCCCCAGTTCCAAAACATTCAGTACTTC.

This rearrangement joins TRBV27 to TRBJ1-2; perhaps TRBD1 as D (6 bases). The germline gives CDR1 MNHEY, CDR2 SMNVEV (reference sequence). The CDR3 runs to 15 residues. Trimming removed 3 bases at V and 3 bases at J, with 14 bases between. DNA of the CDR3: TGTGCCAGCAGTTTGAAGGACAGTCCCTACTATGGCTACACCTTC. It specifies CASSLKDSPYYGYTF.

J is TRBJ1-2 and V is TRBV7-6; D is unresolved. CDR3 length: 13 residues. Looked up from germline, CDR1 is SGHVS and CDR2 is FNYEAQ. The germline V and J ends were trimmed by 5 bases and 6 bases, with 13 bases remaining between them. CDR3 nucleotide sequence: TGTGCCAGCAGCCGGCTTGACCTAGATGGCTACACCTTC. Its translation is CASSRLDLDGYTF.

This chain uses TRBV5-1 with TRBJ2-5, with D tentatively TRBD2 (6 bases). V was trimmed by 0 bases and J by 3 bases, leaving 15 bases between them. The CDR3 consists of 16 residues. Germline loops: CDR1 SGHRS, CDR2 YFSETQ. For the CDR3, the DNA is TGCGCCAGCAGCTTGGCCACTTTTGGAGGGGAAGAGACCCAGTACTTC. This translates into CASSLATFGGEETQYF. The full variable domain, completed using reference TRBV5-1 and TRBJ2-5, is KAGVTQTPRYLIKTRGQQVTLSCSPISGHRSVSWYQQTPGQGLQFLFEYFSETQRNKGNFPGRFSGRQFSNSRSEMNVSTLELGDSALYLCASSLATFGGEETQYFGPGTRLLVL.

This clone was seen once. The V call is TRBV10-3, the J call TRBJ2-1; TRBD2 matches at 11 bases. From germline, CDR1 is ENHRY and CDR2 SYGVKD. J was trimmed by 4 bases and V by 6 bases; bases with no gene match: 5. There are 15 residues in the CDR3. The CDR3 is CAIREGLAEYNEQFF. The CDR3 DNA follows: TGTGCCATCAGGGAGGGACTAGCGGAATACAATGAGCAGTTCTTC.

The chain joins TRBV24-1 to TRBJ2-1, with 10 bases matching TRBD1. This CDR3 has 16 amino acids. Germline V gives CDR1 KGHDR, CDR2 SFDVKD. After removal of 3 bases from V and 6 bases from J, the junction contained 7 bases not matched to a gene. DNA of the CDR3: TGTGCCACCAGTGATATAACCGGGACAGGGGTCAATGAGCAGTTCTTC. Its translation is CATSDITGTGVNEQFF.

This chain joins TRBV2 and TRBJ2-7; no definite D call. The V gene's germline CDR1 is SNHLY and CDR2 FYNNEI. V was cut by 7 bases and J by 2 bases, with 9 bases left in between. The CDR3 has 12 amino acids. The CDR3 DNA sequence: TGTGCCAGCACGGTCAAACCCTACGAGCAGTACTTC. As protein: CASTVKPYEQYF.

This clone came up a few times. The chain combines TRBV6-4 with TRBJ2-1; D is uncertain. Germline values: CDR1 MRHNA, CDR2 SNTAGT. The CDR3 is made up of 13 amino acids. V lost 3 bases to trimming and J lost 0 bases, with 3 bases between them. CDR3 DNA: TGTGCCAGCAGTGAGAGCTCCTACAATGAGCAGTTCTTC. Translated: CASSESSYNEQFF.

The gene calls are TRBV10-1 and TRBJ1-2, with D uncertain. The CDR3 contains 14 residues. Germline V lookup: CDR1 WNHNN, CDR2 SYGVQD (reference sequence). The V end lost 0 bases, the J end lost 2 bases, and 7 bases lay between the germline ends. CDR3 protein: CASSESAENYGYTF. Written as DNA, the CDR3 is TGCGCCAGCAGTGAGTCGGCAGAAAACTATGGCTACACCTTC.

The CDR3: CASSPGETAHYEQYF. The CDR3 nucleotides read TGTGCCAGCAGCCCCGGTGAGACAGCACACTACGAGCAGTACTTC. The chain recombines TRBV14 with TRBJ2-7; a weak D match, TRBD1 (5 bases). V was trimmed by 4 bases and J by 3 bases, leaving 16 bases between them. Germline lookup yields CDR1 SGHDN and CDR2 FVKESK. The CDR3 extends over 15 amino acids.